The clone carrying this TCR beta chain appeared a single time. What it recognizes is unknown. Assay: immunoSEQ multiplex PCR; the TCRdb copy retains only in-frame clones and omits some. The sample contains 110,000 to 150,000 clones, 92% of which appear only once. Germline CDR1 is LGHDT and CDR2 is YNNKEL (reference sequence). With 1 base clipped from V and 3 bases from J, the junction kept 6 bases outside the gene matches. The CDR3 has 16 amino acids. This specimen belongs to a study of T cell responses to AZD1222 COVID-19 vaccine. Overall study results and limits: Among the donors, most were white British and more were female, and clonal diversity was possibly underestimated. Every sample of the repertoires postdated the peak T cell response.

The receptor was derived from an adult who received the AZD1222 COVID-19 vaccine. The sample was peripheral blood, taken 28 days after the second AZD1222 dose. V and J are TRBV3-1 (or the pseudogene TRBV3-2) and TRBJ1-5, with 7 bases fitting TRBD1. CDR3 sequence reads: CASSQAKGGSNQPQHF. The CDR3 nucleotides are TGTGCCAGCAGCCAAGCTAAAGGGGGCTCCAATCAGCCCCAGCATTTT.